Here is one T cell receptor beta chain with its context. The source of the sample is a study of blood T cell repertoires in COVID-19. Study information: Researchers got acute and convalescent COVID-19 samples from the United States, Italy and Spain. Nucleic acid was either cDNA or gDNA, and it came from T cells, B-cell-depleted T cells, or PBMCs.

The germline gives CDR1 PRHDT, CDR2 FYEKMQ (reference sequence). This CDR3 has 16 amino acids. V gave up 6 bases and J gave up 2 bases; unmatched junction bases: 11. As processed by the authors: The authors estimated nucleated cell counts from reference gene primer amplification. Assay used: immunoSEQ multiplex PCR; TCRdb lists only in-frame clones, some missing. The DNA gave D and trimming, while V, J and clone size come from that table. The table includes 200,000 to 250,000 clones, 70% to 90% detected once. The specimen sequenced was peripheral blood. The chain links TRBV13 to TRBJ1-1, with 8 bases lining up with TRBD1. This receptor was obtained from a woman aged 18-30 years who had recovered from COVID-19. CDR3 amino acids: CASSLKGDRSNTEAFF. In nucleotides, the CDR3 is TGTGCCAGCAGTTTAAAAGGGGACAGGTCCAACACTGAAGCTTTCTTT.